This TCR beta chain stems from a study of OX40 agonist ivuxolimab in advanced cancers. V was trimmed by 5 bases and J by 3 bases, leaving 20 bases between them. Germline assignment: CDR1 SEHNR and CDR2 FQNEAQ (reference sequence). The CDR3 covers 16 residues. The method was immunoSEQ multiplex PCR; TCRdb's version includes in-frame clones alone and lacks a portion of them. The table has about 14,000 clones, roughly 75% seen once. The receptor's source is an adult with an advanced solid tumor such as melanoma, head and neck, liver or kidney cancer. J is TRBJ2-7 and V is TRBV7-9, with TRBD2 as a possible D gene (5 bases). The starting material was CD4+ or CD8+ T cells sorted from blood, obtained in a trial of the OX40 agonist ivuxolimab. The CDR3 nucleotides are TGTGCCAGCAGCATCGTAGGACGGGAAGCTGACTACGAGCAGTACTTC. Protein product: CASSIVGREADYEQYF.